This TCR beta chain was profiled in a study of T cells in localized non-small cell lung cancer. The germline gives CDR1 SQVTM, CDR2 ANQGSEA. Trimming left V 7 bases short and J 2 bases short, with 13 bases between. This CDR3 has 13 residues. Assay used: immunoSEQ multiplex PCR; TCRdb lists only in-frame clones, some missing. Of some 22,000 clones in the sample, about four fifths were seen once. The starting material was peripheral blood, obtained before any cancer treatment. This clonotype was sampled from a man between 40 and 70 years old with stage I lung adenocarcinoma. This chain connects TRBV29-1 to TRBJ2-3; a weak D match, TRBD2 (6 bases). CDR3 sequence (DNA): TGCAGCGGGGGGACTGCCCCCACAGATACGCAGTATTTT. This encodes CSGGTAPTDTQYF.